The 10 T cell receptor beta chains presented below share a single source sample, sequenced in a study of T cell changes during pregnancy in multiple sclerosis (dated by TCRdb to the late 2010s). The method was the immunoSEQ multiplex PCR assay. Imported from immuneACCESS, the table was reduced by TCRdb to in-frame sequences with V and J called. These copies leave out some clones; in studies compared against another copy, an unresolved V gene accounts for under half, and the cause of the remainder is not known. Here the sample has 90,000 to 120,000 clones; around 92% occur a single time. The ten biggest clones cover around 0.8% of the sample. Sequenced material: peripheral blood, taken in the third trimester of pregnancy. The origin of the receptors is a female donor in good health, enrolled as a control in a pregnancy study.

The J gene is TRBJ1-1, the V gene TRBV9, with 7 bases fitting TRBD1. The J segment lost 4 bases and the V segment lost 2 bases, leaving 5 bases of the junction unmatched. The CDR3 is 14 amino acids. Germline lookup yields CDR1 SGDLS and CDR2 YYNGEE. DNA of the CDR3: TGTGCCAGCAGCGTTCAGGGGGTTAGCACTGAAGCTTTCTTT. Encoded protein: CASSVQGVSTEAFF.

The rearrangement joins TRBV5-4 to TRBJ1-1; possibly TRBD1 for D (5 bases). This CDR3 has 18 residues. CDR1 SGHNT and CDR2 YYREEE come from the germline V gene (reference sequence). With 4 bases removed from V and 0 bases from J, the gap between germline ends came to 22 bases. The CDR3 protein is CASSPRFLGLGMNTEAFF. In DNA, the CDR3 is TGTGCCAGCAGCCCTCGTTTTTTGGGGCTCGGCATGAACACTGAAGCTTTCTTT.

This clone appeared a single time. V and J are TRBV9 and TRBJ1-1; 7 nucleotides align to TRBD1. V lost 0 bases to trimming and J lost 0 bases; unmatched junction nucleotides: 2. CDR1 is SGDLS and CDR2 is YYNGEE in the germline V gene. This CDR3 has 15 amino acids. The chain's CDR3 is CASSVEDRMNTEAFF. CDR3 nucleotides: TGTGCCAGCAGCGTAGAGGACAGGATGAACACTGAAGCTTTCTTT. Looking up the rest from reference TRBV9 and TRBJ1-1 gives the full variable domain: DSGVTQTPKHLITATGQRVTLRCSPRSGDLSVYWYQQSLDQGLQFLIQYYNGEERAKGNILERFSAQQFPDLHSELNLSSLELGDSALYFCASSVEDRMNTEAFFGQGTRLTVV.

This clone appeared once. V and J are TRBV6-6 and TRBJ1-4, with TRBD1 matching over 8 bases. Germline CDR1 reads MNHNY; CDR2 reads SVGAGI (reference sequence). V trimming: 5 bases; J trimming: 12 bases; junction bases outside the gene matches: 17. This CDR3 contains 16 residues. The CDR3 region has the DNA TGTGCCAGCAGTGGTGGCACCGGGACAGGAGGGGGGGAACTGTTTTTT. Its protein product is CASSGGTGTGGGELFF.

Here the CDR3 reads CASSSRTGQGTRLSEKLFF. DNA of the CDR3: TGTGCCAGCAGCTCCCGGACGGGACAGGGGACTCGGTTAAGTGAAAAACTGTTTTTT. This chain uses TRBV7-9 with TRBJ1-4; 10 bases match TRBD1. Germline V gene lookup returns CDR1 SEHNR and CDR2 FQNEAQ (reference sequence). The CDR3 is 19 amino acids. The V segment lost 4 bases and the J segment 7 bases; nucleotides outside the gene matches: 18. Based on the CDR3 plus reference TRBV7-9 and TRBJ1-4, the full variable domain is DTGVSQNPRHKITKRGQNVTFRCDPISEHNRLYWYRQTLGQGPEFLTYFQNEAQLEKSRLLSDRFSAERPKGSFSTLEIQRTEQGDSAMYLCASSSRTGQGTRLSEKLFFGSGTQLSVL.

The chain couples TRBV15 to TRBJ2-3; D gene ambiguous. Trimming shortened V by 0 bases and J by 5 bases, and 6 bases separated the two germline ends. Germline CDR1 is LNHNV and CDR2 is YYDKDF (reference sequence). The length of the CDR3 is 13 residues. DNA for the CDR3: TGTGCCACCAGCAGAGATCCCGGAGATACGCAGTATTTT. It translates to CATSRDPGDTQYF.

The chain couples TRBV4-3 to TRBJ2-3; TRBD2 aligns across 14 bases. Germline V lookup: CDR1 LGHNA, CDR2 YSLEER. With V trimmed by 1 base and J by 3 bases, 6 bases remained unmatched. The CDR3 has 18 amino acids. CDR3 region: CASSQGGLAGGGTDTQYF. The CDR3 DNA reads as TGCGCCAGCAGCCAAGGAGGACTAGCGGGGGGCGGGACAGATACGCAGTATTTT.

The rearrangement uses TRBV5-6 and TRBJ1-3; D call uncertain. The germline V gene has CDR1 SGHDT and CDR2 YYEEEE. The CDR3 is 15 amino acids. The V end was cut by 1 base, the J end by 11 bases, with 19 bases between. CDR3 coding DNA: TGTGCCAGCAGCTTGCCCCGCCCAGGCTCTGGGCCCATATATTTT. Protein: CASSLPRPGSGPIYF. Supplemented by reference TRBV5-6 and TRBJ1-3, the full variable domain reads DAGVTQSPTHLIKTRGQQVTLRCSPKSGHDTVSWYQQALGQGPQFIFQYYEEEERQRGNFPDRFSGHQFPNYSSELNVNALLLGDSALYLCASSLPRPGSGPIYFGEGSWLTVV.

The chain is built from TRBV9 and TRBJ2-7; unclear D gene. Trimming shortened V by 0 bases and J by 2 bases, and 3 bases separated the two germline ends. The CDR3 extends over 12 amino acids. Germline-derived CDR1 and CDR2 are SGDLS and YYNGEE. CDR3 in amino acids: CASSVDTYEQYF. Written as DNA, the CDR3 is TGTGCCAGCAGCGTAGACACCTACGAGCAGTACTTC.

The genes are TRBV7-9 and TRBJ1-1, with TRBD1 as a possible D gene (5 bases). The CDR3 runs 15 residues. Germline CDR1 SEHNR, CDR2 FQNEAQ (reference sequence). The V gene lost 5 bases and the J gene lost 5 bases, with 18 bases spanning the gap. The CDR3 is CASSPSGLGRTEAFF. In DNA, the CDR3 is TGTGCCAGCAGCCCCTCAGGGCTGGGTCGAACTGAAGCTTTCTTT.